The text below deals with one T cell receptor (beta chain). Trimming at V came to 6 bases and at J to 2 bases, leaving 6 bases not matched to a gene. CDR1 and CDR2 from the germline V gene are MNHNS and SASEGT. The CDR3 loop spans 14 amino acids. The data were taken from a study of identical twins. TCRdb re-analysed the 5' RACE reads in MiXCR, keeping a single row per CDR3 protein. The table records more than 400,000 distinct CDR3 sequences, nearly 15% of them present only once. This sample also appeared in a second study, on yellow fever vaccine responses in identical twins.

Sequencing was carried out using CD4+ T cells sorted from blood. The receptor's source is a woman aged 18-35 years in good health. V is TRBV6-1 and J is TRBJ1-2; 7 nucleotides align to TRBD1. The CDR3 coding sequence is TGTGCCAGCAGACTACAGGGGTTGAACTATGGCTACACCTTC. As protein: CASRLQGLNYGYTF.